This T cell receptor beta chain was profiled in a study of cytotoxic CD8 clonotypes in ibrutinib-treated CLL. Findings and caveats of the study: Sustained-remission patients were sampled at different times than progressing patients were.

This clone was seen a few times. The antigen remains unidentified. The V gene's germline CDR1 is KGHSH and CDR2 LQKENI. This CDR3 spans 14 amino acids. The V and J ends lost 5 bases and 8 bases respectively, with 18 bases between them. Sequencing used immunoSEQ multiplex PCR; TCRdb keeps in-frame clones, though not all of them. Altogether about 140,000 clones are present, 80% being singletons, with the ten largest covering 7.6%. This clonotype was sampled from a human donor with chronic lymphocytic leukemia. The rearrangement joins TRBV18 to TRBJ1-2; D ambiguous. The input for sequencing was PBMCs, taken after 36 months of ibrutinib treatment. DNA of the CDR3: TGTGCCAGCTCAAATTTAGTCCGGTCCAACGGCTACACCTTC. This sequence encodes CASSNLVRSNGYTF.